This T cell receptor beta chain was sequenced in a study of T-cell reconstitution after alpha-beta-depleted transplantation in children. Study-wide results and caveats: The authors attributed T-cell counts and diversity one year after transplant mostly to newly produced T cells. Expanded clones from the graft, numbering several hundred, reportedly supplied alpha-beta T cells about two months after transplant. High day-60 TCRbeta diversity in some patients came from surviving recipient T cells and thymic progenitors.

Preparation of the TCRbeta library used unique molecular identifiers. TCRdb re-called the PCR reads with MiXCR, one entry per CDR3 protein. The sample yields about 32,000 distinct CDR3 sequences, about 7% seen once. This clonotype has ten or more counts. Its antigen is undetermined. The input for sequencing was peripheral blood, taken 60 days after TCRalphabeta/CD19-depleted stem cell transplant. The clonotype originates from a child younger than two who had a stem cell transplant for acute myeloid leukemia, so the T cells may come from the graft donor.

CDR3 region: CAISGPGNTIYF. The CDR3 DNA sequence: TGTGCCATCAGTGGGCCTGGAAACACCATATATTTT. This chain links TRBV10-3 with TRBJ1-3; D not certain. Germline V CDR1 and CDR2: ENHRY, SYGVKD. V gave up 4 bases and J gave up 2 bases, with 3 bases separating them. CDR3 length equals 12 residues.